Listed here is a single TCR beta chain. What it binds is unknown. These data are taken from a study of beta chain features in type 1 diabetes. Overall study findings and caveats: All four CD4+ subsets of Type 1 diabetes patients contained TCRB CDR3s that were moderately but significantly shorter.

The ends were cut back, 0 bases at V and 5 bases at J, with 12 bases in the middle. This CDR3 has 15 residues. Germline assignment: CDR1 SGDLS and CDR2 YYNGEE. Sequencing targeted expressed TCRB transcripts, as all isolated RNA had been reverse transcribed. Here immunoSEQ multiplex PCR was the method, and the copy in TCRdb shows in-frame clones only, minus some. The sample lists approximately 150,000 clones, about 13% seen once, with under 1.5% in the top ten. Sample: central memory CD4+ T cells from blood. This chain links TRBV9 with TRBJ1-5, with D maybe TRBD1 (5 bases). The receptor's source is a young man with type 1 diabetes. CDR3 DNA sequence: TGTGCCAGCAGCGTAGGCGACAGTGGGGATCAGCCCCAGCATTTT. This codes for CASSVGDSGDQPQHF.